A single sample is the source of the 31 T cell receptor beta chains below, sequenced in a study of blood T cell repertoires in COVID-19. The repertoire was sequenced with immunoSEQ multiplex PCR; TCRdb's copy has only in-frame clones and lacks some. The repertoire has roughly 250,000 clones, about 79% of them found once; the top ten carry roughly a tenth. The sequenced sample consisted of peripheral blood. These receptors were obtained from an elderly woman with acute or convalescent COVID-19.

CDR3 bases: TGTGCCAGCAGTTTATCGATAGGCGGAGACTACGAGCAGTACTTC. Translated, it gives CASSLSIGGDYEQYF. The chain combines TRBV27 with TRBJ2-7; D unclear. The CDR3 runs to 15 residues. The V gene's germline CDR1 is MNHEY and CDR2 SMNVEV (reference sequence). The V gene lost 0 bases and the J gene lost 3 bases, with 12 bases spanning the gap.

This clone was seen a handful of times. The CDR3 DNA sequence: TGTGCCAGCAGCCAATGGTCCGGGACAGGGGGCGCGTTAACTGAAGCTTTCTTT. It codes for CASSQWSGTGGALTEAFF. V gene TRBV3-1 (or the pseudogene TRBV3-2) combines with J gene TRBJ1-1, with 12 bases lining up with TRBD1. The CDR3 runs 18 residues. The junction had 12 bases not matched to a gene; V was cut back by 2 bases and J by 5 bases. Germline V lookup: CDR1 LGHDT, CDR2 YNNKEL (reference sequence).

The CDR3 reads CASSAYRVIGDQPQHF. The DNA of the CDR3 is TGTGCCAGCAGTGCATACAGGGTAATTGGGGATCAGCCCCAGCATTTT. The V call is TRBV6-4, the J call TRBJ1-5; maybe TRBD1 (6 bases). Trimming took off 4 bases at V and 5 bases at J, with 18 bases between the two ends. Per germline, CDR1 MRHNA and CDR2 SNTAGT. The CDR3 length is 16 residues.

The chain has TRBV7-9 and TRBJ1-2, with TRBD1 matching 8 bases. CDR1 is SEHNR, CDR2 FQNEAQ, per germline (reference sequence). The CDR3 contains 14 residues. V was pared by 5 bases and J by 4 bases, with 6 bases of the junction left unmatched. Written as DNA, the CDR3 is TGTGCCAGCAGCCCGGGACAGGCGTCCTATGGCTACACCTTC. Protein product: CASSPGQASYGYTF.

The V call is TRBV13, the J call TRBJ1-3, with TRBD1 as a possible D gene (6 bases). Germline-derived CDR1 and CDR2 are PRHDT and FYEKMQ (reference sequence). The ends were cut back, 5 bases at V and 0 bases at J, with 17 bases in the middle. The CDR3 spans 17 residues. The CDR3 here is CASSELGGALSGNTIYF. The CDR3 bases are TGTGCCAGCAGCGAGCTTGGGGGGGCCCTCTCTGGAAACACCATATATTTT.

This clone was observed a few times. This chain uses TRBV10-3 with TRBJ1-6; D possibly corresponds to TRBD1 (5 bases). Trimming cost V 6 bases and J 7 bases, with 19 bases left between them. Germline V gene lookup returns CDR1 ENHRY and CDR2 SYGVKD. The CDR3 is 16 amino acids. This chain's CDR3 is CAISQHGPRGNSPLHF. Here the CDR3 DNA reads TGTGCCATCAGCCAACATGGACCCCGGGGGAATTCACCCCTCCACTTT.

The rearrangement joins TRBV5-1 to TRBJ1-2, with 7 nucleotides matching TRBD1. The trim removed 4 bases at V and 1 base at J, leaving 4 bases unmatched. Germline values: CDR1 SGHRS, CDR2 YFSETQ. The length of the CDR3 is 14 residues. The CDR3, as DNA: TGCGCCAGCAGCCTGACAGGGCTTAACTATGGCTACACCTTC. It encodes CASSLTGLNYGYTF.

The rearrangement links TRBV5-4 to TRBJ1-4, with D maybe TRBD1 (5 bases). CDR3 length: 15 residues. Trimming took off 3 bases at V and 0 bases at J, with 9 bases between the two ends. CDR1 is SGHNT and CDR2 is YYREEE in the germline V gene (reference sequence). The CDR3 nucleotides are TGTGCCAGCAGCTCAGACAGTGCAACTAATGAAAAACTGTTTTTT. As protein: CASSSDSATNEKLFF.

DNA for the CDR3: TGTGCCAGCAGCTCTCCACTACAGGGGCTGTCAACGGGTGAGCAGTTCTTC. It is translated as CASSSPLQGLSTGEQFF. V and J are TRBV5-5 and TRBJ2-1, with 7 bases identical to TRBD1. Germline V CDR1 and CDR2: SGHKS, YYEKEE (reference sequence). The junction had 18 bases not matched to a gene; V was cut back by 3 bases and J by 9 bases. CDR3 size: 17 residues.

V gene TRBV5-1 combines with J gene TRBJ1-3; 9 positions agree with TRBD1. The junction had 10 bases not matched to a gene; V was cut back by 3 bases and J by 3 bases. The length of the CDR3 is 17 residues. In germline, CDR1 is SGHRS, CDR2 YFSETQ. The CDR3 region is CASSSYGDRVFGNTIYF. The DNA for the CDR3 is TGCGCCAGCAGCTCATACGGGGACAGGGTGTTTGGAAACACCATATATTTT.

V is TRBV3-1 (or the pseudogene TRBV3-2) and J is TRBJ2-1; a weak D match, TRBD2 (6 bases). V was shortened by 3 bases and J by 1 base, with 16 bases between the two germline ends. CDR1 is LGHDT, CDR2 YNNKEL, per germline (reference sequence). This CDR3 contains 17 residues. The CDR3 DNA reads TGTGCCAGCAGCCAGAAGGGCGGGACCACATCCTACAATGAGCAGTTCTTC. Its protein product is CASSQKGGTTSYNEQFF.

V gene TRBV19 combines with J gene TRBJ1-6; perhaps TRBD1 as D (6 bases). The V end was cut by 2 bases, the J end by 6 bases, with 11 bases between. The CDR3 runs 15 residues. Germline V gene data show CDR1 as LNHDA and CDR2 as SQIVND (reference sequence). CDR3 DNA sequence: TGTGCCAGTAGTATAAACGGGGGGCTTAATTCACCCCTCCACTTT. Translation: CASSINGGLNSPLHF.

The rearrangement joins TRBV3-1 (or the pseudogene TRBV3-2) to TRBJ1-2; TRBD1 is a possible D gene (5 bases). There are 13 residues in the CDR3. In germline, CDR1 is LGHDT, CDR2 YNNKEL (reference sequence). V was cut by 8 bases and J by 2 bases, with 12 bases left in between. For the CDR3, the DNA is TGTGCCAGCTCAGGGCGGGACAACTATGGCTACACCTTC. It is translated as CASSGRDNYGYTF.

J is TRBJ1-1 and V is TRBV5-1, with 9 nucleotides matching TRBD1. Germline V lookup: CDR1 SGHRS, CDR2 YFSETQ. Losses at the gene ends were 4 bases for V and 3 bases for J; bases not matched to a gene: 4. This CDR3 contains 14 residues. The CDR3 DNA reads TGCGCCAGCAGCATACGACAGGGGGACACTGAAGCTTTCTTT. Translation: CASSIRQGDTEAFF.

The V and J genes are TRBV5-1 and TRBJ1-3; possibly TRBD1 for D (6 bases). This CDR3 comprises 17 residues. V shed 4 bases and J shed 0 bases, with 17 bases lying between them. The germline V gene encodes CDR1 SGHRS and CDR2 YFSETQ. For the CDR3, the DNA is TGCGCCAGCAGCCCGGGGGGCAGTTCGGGCTCTGGAAACACCATATATTTT. Protein product: CASSPGGSSGSGNTIYF. Full variable domain (remainder filled in from reference TRBV5-1 and TRBJ1-3): KAGVTQTPRYLIKTRGQQVTLSCSPISGHRSVSWYQQTPGQGLQFLFEYFSETQRNKGNFPGRFSGRQFSNSRSEMNVSTLELGDSALYLCASSPGGSSGSGNTIYFGEGSWLTVV.

The chain uses TRBV6-5 and TRBJ2-7; D might be TRBD2 (5 bases). Looked up from germline, CDR1 is MNHEY and CDR2 is SVGAGI. The CDR3 extends over 12 amino acids. V lost 6 bases and J lost 2, with 8 bases in between. Written as DNA, the CDR3 is TGTGCCAGCAGCTCCGGGGCCTACGAGCAGTACTTC. Translation: CASSSGAYEQYF.

J is TRBJ2-1 and V is TRBV7-8, with 7 bases aligning to TRBD2. J was trimmed by 6 bases and V by 5 bases; bases with no gene match: 10. The CDR3 is 15 residues long. Germline CDR1 is SGHVS and CDR2 is FQNEAQ. CDR3 nucleotides: TGTGCCAGCAGCCAACCCCGCGGGGGTGTCAATGAGCAGTTCTTC. Translation: CASSQPRGGVNEQFF.

This clone was seen once. The rearrangement uses TRBV5-1 and TRBJ1-2; D call uncertain. Germline V gives CDR1 SGHRS, CDR2 YFSETQ. The CDR3 covers 14 residues. Between the trimmed V and J ends, which lost 4 bases and 6 bases, there was a span of 16 bases. The CDR3 sequence is CASSPSGAEHGYTF. In nucleotides, the CDR3 is TGCGCCAGCAGCCCATCCGGTGCGGAGCATGGCTACACCTTC.

The chain carries TRBV30 and TRBJ2-7; TRBD1 matches at 7 bases. The CDR3 consists of 14 residues. Per germline, CDR1 GTSNPN and CDR2 SVGIG (reference sequence). Germline trimming cut 8 bases from V and 0 bases from J; bases unmatched to any gene: 10. CDR3 residues: CAGTGTAISYEQYF. The CDR3 region has the DNA TGTGCCGGTACCGGGACAGCCATCTCCTACGAGCAGTACTTC.

The chain carries TRBV29-1 and TRBJ1-1; possibly TRBD1 for D (6 bases). The V and J ends lost 7 bases and 1 base respectively, with 16 bases between them. CDR1 is SQVTM and CDR2 is ANQGSEA in the germline V gene. The length of the CDR3 is 14 residues. CDR3 residues: CSGNRGGGNTEAFF. CDR3 bases: TGCAGCGGTAATCGAGGGGGTGGGAACACTGAAGCTTTCTTT.

This clone was recorded only once. This chain connects TRBV5-1 to TRBJ1-2, with D possibly being TRBD1 (6 bases). The CDR3 has 15 residues. Between the trimmed V and J ends, which lost 0 bases and 0 bases, there was a span of 9 bases. Germline V gene sequence: CDR1 SGHRS, CDR2 YFSETQ. The CDR3: CASSLEGGPNYGYTF. The DNA of the CDR3 is TGCGCCAGCAGCTTGGAAGGGGGTCCTAACTATGGCTACACCTTC.

The chain couples TRBV19 to TRBJ1-5, with unresolved D. The CDR3 contains 15 residues. Germline CDR1 and CDR2: LNHDA and SQIVND (reference sequence). Trimming pared 3 bases from V and 0 bases from J, leaving 9 bases between. The CDR3 DNA follows: TGTGCCAGTAGTATCTACGGTTATAGCAATCAGCCCCAGCATTTT. It specifies CASSIYGYSNQPQHF.

The chain combines TRBV28 with TRBJ1-1; D remains unclear. Trimming took off 3 bases at V and 4 bases at J, with 12 bases between the two ends. This CDR3 spans 14 amino acids. Germline CDR1 and CDR2: MDHEN and SYDVKM. The CDR3 reads CASSLRVAFTEAFF. The DNA of the CDR3 is TGTGCCAGCAGTTTGAGGGTGGCGTTCACTGAAGCTTTCTTT.

The J gene is TRBJ1-1, the V gene TRBV5-1; weak D call: TRBD1 (6 bases). The V and J ends lost 2 bases and 14 bases respectively, with 25 bases between them. Germline V gives CDR1 SGHRS, CDR2 YFSETQ. This CDR3 spans 15 amino acids. The CDR3 nucleotides read TGCGCCAGCAGCTTAGGGGGGGGCCAAGCCCACCCCGGGTTCTTT. Protein product: CASSLGGGQAHPGFF.

The chain recombines TRBV2 with TRBJ1-5; D is undetermined. V lost 0 bases, J lost 7 bases, and 16 bases lay in between. This CDR3 contains 16 residues. The germline V gene has CDR1 SNHLY and CDR2 FYNNEI. For the CDR3, the DNA is TGTGCCAGCAGTGAAGCCGACTCAGGAGGGTTCCAGCCCCAGCATTTT. This sequence encodes CASSEADSGGFQPQHF.

V is TRBV30 and J is TRBJ2-7, with 8 bases fitting TRBD1. Germline assignment: CDR1 GTSNPN and CDR2 SVGIG (reference sequence). CDR3 length equals 13 residues. Unmatched junction bases numbered 7, after V lost 5 bases and J lost 4 bases. CDR3 sequence: CAWLGDRSYEQYF. CDR3 sequence (DNA): TGTGCCTGGTTAGGGGACAGGTCATACGAGCAGTACTTC. Variable domain in full (rest from reference TRBV30 and TRBJ2-7): SQTIHQWPATLVQPVGSPLSLECTVEGTSNPNLYWYRQAAGRGLQLLFYSVGIGQISSEVPQNLSASRPQDRQFILSSKKLLLSDSGFYLCAWLGDRSYEQYFGPGTRLTVT.

This clone was recorded once. This chain connects TRBV3-1 (or the pseudogene TRBV3-2) to TRBJ1-1; a weak D match, TRBD1 (5 bases). The CDR3 covers 17 residues. V was cut by 2 bases and J by 5 bases, with 21 bases left in between. Germline V gene data show CDR1 as LGHDT and CDR2 as YNNKEL (reference sequence). This CDR3 reads CASSQKGIRQLGTEAFF. CDR3 DNA: TGTGCCAGCAGCCAAAAGGGCATTAGACAGCTGGGGACTGAAGCTTTCTTT.

The rearrangement uses TRBV6-2 or TRBV6-3 and TRBJ2-1, with D tentatively TRBD2 (6 bases). CDR3 length: 13 amino acids. V lost 7 bases and J 14 bases, leaving 21 bases between the germline ends. Germline V gene data show CDR1 as MNHEY and CDR2 as SVGEGT. CDR3 sequence (DNA): TGTGCCAGCACCCCGGGACTTCCTCCACCGAAGTTCTTC. This sequence encodes CASTPGLPPPKFF.

V gene TRBV28 combines with J gene TRBJ1-1, with D possibly being TRBD1 (5 bases). There are 14 residues in the CDR3. CDR1 is MDHEN, CDR2 SYDVKM, per germline. With 4 bases removed from V and 4 bases from J, the gap between germline ends came to 13 bases. The CDR3 reads CASSSLGGGTEAFF. Here the CDR3 DNA reads TGTGCCAGCAGTTCGCTGGGGGGGGGCACTGAAGCTTTCTTT.

This chain uses TRBV18 with TRBJ1-2; D not certain. The CDR3 extends over 13 amino acids. The V and J ends lost 6 bases and 0 bases respectively, with 8 bases between them. Germline V gives CDR1 KGHSH, CDR2 LQKENI. CDR3 residues: CASSPRTNYGYTF. CDR3 nucleotides: TGTGCCAGCTCCCCTCGTACTAACTATGGCTACACCTTC.

This chain connects TRBV19 to TRBJ2-7, with a tentative D call TRBD2 (5 bases). Trimming shortened V by 6 bases and J by 7 bases, and 25 bases separated the two germline ends. The CDR3 contains 16 residues. CDR1 is LNHDA and CDR2 is SQIVND in the germline V gene (reference sequence). CDR3 DNA: TGTGCCAGTAGCGATCGGCGGGCGGTCCGACCTTTGGAGCAGTACTTC. Its protein is CASSDRRAVRPLEQYF.